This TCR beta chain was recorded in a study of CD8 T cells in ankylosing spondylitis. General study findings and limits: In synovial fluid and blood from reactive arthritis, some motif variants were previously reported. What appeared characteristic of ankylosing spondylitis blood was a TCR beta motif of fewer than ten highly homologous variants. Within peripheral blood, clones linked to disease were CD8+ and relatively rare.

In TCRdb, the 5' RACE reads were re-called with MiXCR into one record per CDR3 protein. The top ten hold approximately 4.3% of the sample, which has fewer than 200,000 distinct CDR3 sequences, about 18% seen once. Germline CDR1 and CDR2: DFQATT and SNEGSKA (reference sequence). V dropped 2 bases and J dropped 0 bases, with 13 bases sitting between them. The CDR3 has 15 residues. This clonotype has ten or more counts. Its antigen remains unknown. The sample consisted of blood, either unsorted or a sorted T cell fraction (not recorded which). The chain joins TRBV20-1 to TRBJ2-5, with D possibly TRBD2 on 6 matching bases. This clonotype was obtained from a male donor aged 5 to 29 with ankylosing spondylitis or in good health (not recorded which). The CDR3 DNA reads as TGCAGTGCTAGACATTCGTCGGGGGACCAAGAGACCCAGTACTTC. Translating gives CSARHSSGDQETQYF.